These T cell receptor beta chains were read from a single sample in a study of OX40 agonist ivuxolimab in advanced cancers. The repertoire was sequenced with immunoSEQ multiplex PCR; TCRdb's copy has only in-frame clones and lacks some. In the table there are roughly 92,000 clones, about 90% of which are singletons. The sequenced sample was CD4+ or CD8+ T cells sorted from blood, obtained in a trial of the OX40 agonist ivuxolimab. The source is an adult with an advanced solid tumor such as melanoma, head and neck, liver or kidney cancer. CDR3s include the opening cysteine and the closing phenylalanine or tryptophan. The order of the fields is V gene, D gene, clone size, J gene, CDR3 protein, CDR3 DNA. A D gene is named only where the DNA matches it firmly. For some rows the clone size is stated as once, few or many, or as a class when expanded; others skip it.

V gene: TRBV7-8; D gene: TRBD1; clone size: NA; J gene: TRBJ1-1; CDR3 protein: CASSLAGTASYTEAFF; CDR3 DNA: TGTGCCAGCAGCTTAGCCGGGACAGCCTCTTACACTGAAGCTTTCTTT
V gene: TRBV7-9; D gene: NA; clone size: once; J gene: TRBJ2-7; CDR3 protein: CASSYLVGGEQYF; CDR3 DNA: TGTGCCAGCAGCTACCTCGTTGGGGGCGAGCAGTACTTC
V gene: TRBV5-1; D gene: NA; clone size: NA; J gene: TRBJ1-4; CDR3 protein: CASSKDGALNEKLFF; CDR3 DNA: TGCGCCAGCAGCAAGGACGGAGCGCTTAATGAAAAACTGTTTTTT
V gene: TRBV4-1; D gene: NA; clone size: NA; J gene: TRBJ1-1; CDR3 protein: CASSLRELGGPEAFF; CDR3 DNA: TGCGCCAGCAGCCTCCGGGAGCTTGGTGGCCCTGAAGCTTTCTTT
V gene: TRBV6-5; D gene: NA; clone size: NA; J gene: TRBJ2-2; CDR3 protein: CASSYSRRTNTGELFF; CDR3 DNA: TGTGCCAGCAGTTATTCAAGGAGGACGAACACCGGGGAGCTGTTTTTT
V gene: TRBV9; D gene: NA; clone size: NA; J gene: TRBJ1-1; CDR3 protein: CASSSGGNTEAFF; CDR3 DNA: TGTGCCAGCAGCTCGGGTGGGAACACTGAAGCTTTCTTT
V gene: TRBV6-1; D gene: NA; clone size: few; J gene: TRBJ1-1; CDR3 protein: CASSEAAALGEAFF; CDR3 DNA: TGTGCCAGCAGTGAAGCGGCAGCCCTGGGGGAAGCTTTCTTT
V gene: TRBV9; D gene: NA; clone size: NA; J gene: TRBJ2-3; CDR3 protein: CASSDRAQTDTQYF; CDR3 DNA: TGTGCCAGCAGTGACCGGGCCCAGACAGATACGCAGTATTTT
V gene: TRBV6-6; D gene: NA; clone size: NA; J gene: TRBJ2-7; CDR3 protein: CASSYLTGHLYEQYF; CDR3 DNA: TGTGCCAGCAGTTACCTAACGGGACATCTCTACGAGCAGTACTTC
V gene: TRBV6-1; D gene: NA; clone size: NA; J gene: TRBJ2-7; CDR3 protein: CASTDDRHYEQYF; CDR3 DNA: TGTGCCAGCACTGACGACCGGCACTACGAGCAGTACTTC
V gene: TRBV9; D gene: NA; clone size: NA; J gene: TRBJ2-7; CDR3 protein: CASSLATNYEQYF; CDR3 DNA: TGTGCCAGCTCCTTAGCGACTAACTACGAGCAGTACTTC
V gene: TRBV6-1; D gene: TRBD1; clone size: once; J gene: TRBJ2-7; CDR3 protein: CASSEVRTGVYEQYF; CDR3 DNA: TGTGCCAGCAGTGAAGTGCGGACAGGGGTCTACGAGCAGTACTTC
V gene: TRBV27; D gene: NA; clone size: NA; J gene: TRBJ1-5; CDR3 protein: CASSIQGNQPQHF; CDR3 DNA: TGTGCCAGCAGTATACAAGGCAATCAGCCCCAGCATTTT
V gene: TRBV4-2; D gene: TRBD2; clone size: NA; J gene: TRBJ2-7; CDR3 protein: CASSPVPSGRSSYEQYF; CDR3 DNA: TGTGCCAGCAGCCCCGTCCCTAGCGGGCGAAGCTCCTACGAGCAGTACTTC
V gene: TRBV5-1; D gene: TRBD2; clone size: NA; J gene: TRBJ2-7; CDR3 protein: CASSQHQVGTSGIEQYF; CDR3 DNA: TGCGCCAGCAGCCAACACCAGGTTGGGACTAGCGGGATCGAGCAGTACTTC
V gene: TRBV12-2; D gene: NA; clone size: NA; J gene: TRBJ1-1; CDR3 protein: CASRLGLRGRGTEAFF; CDR3 DNA: TGTGCAAGTCGCTTAGGTCTCAGAGGGCGAGGCACTGAAGCTTTCTTT
V gene: TRBV6-5; D gene: NA; clone size: NA; J gene: TRBJ2-7; CDR3 protein: CASSYYVAGEQYF; CDR3 DNA: TGTGCCAGCAGTTACTATGTCGCCGGCGAGCAGTACTTC
V gene: TRBV19; D gene: TRBD1; clone size: once; J gene: TRBJ1-5; CDR3 protein: CASRDGTEYQPQHF; CDR3 DNA: TGTGCCAGTAGAGATGGGACAGAGTACCAGCCCCAGCATTTT
V gene: TRBV5-4; D gene: NA; clone size: NA; J gene: TRBJ2-7; CDR3 protein: CASSGDGNYYEQYF; CDR3 DNA: TGTGCCAGCAGCGGGGACGGGAACTACTACGAGCAGTACTTC
V gene: TRBV7-9; D gene: NA; clone size: NA; J gene: TRBJ1-2; CDR3 protein: CASSLAQLAGGYTF; CDR3 DNA: TGTGCCAGCAGCTTAGCGCAACTGGCGGGTGGCTACACCTTC
V gene: TRBV27; D gene: NA; clone size: NA; J gene: TRBJ2-1; CDR3 protein: CAVNEQFF; CDR3 DNA: TGTGCCGTCAATGAGCAGTTCTTC
V gene: TRBV30; D gene: NA; clone size: NA; J gene: TRBJ2-1; CDR3 protein: CAWWDSYNEQFF; CDR3 DNA: TGTGCCTGGTGGGACTCCTACAATGAGCAGTTCTTC
V gene: TRBV6-1; D gene: TRBD1; clone size: NA; J gene: TRBJ2-5; CDR3 protein: CASSGDRGYQETQYF; CDR3 DNA: TGTGCCAGCAGTGGGGACAGGGGCTACCAAGAGACCCAGTACTTC
V gene: TRBV5-4; D gene: TRBD2; clone size: NA; J gene: TRBJ2-3; CDR3 protein: CASSSTSGRFAQYF; CDR3 DNA: TGTGCCAGCAGCTCGACTAGCGGGAGATTTGCGCAGTATTTT
V gene: TRBV5-1; D gene: NA; clone size: NA; J gene: TRBJ2-7; CDR3 protein: CASSLPYEQYF; CDR3 DNA: TGCGCCAGCAGCCTTCCCTACGAGCAGTACTTC
V gene: TRBV10-3; D gene: NA; clone size: few; J gene: TRBJ2-7; CDR3 protein: CAIRVGVSYEQYF; CDR3 DNA: TGTGCCATCAGGGTGGGTGTCTCCTACGAGCAGTACTTC
V gene: TRBV4-1; D gene: NA; clone size: NA; J gene: TRBJ1-2; CDR3 protein: CASSQDRRVSYGYTF; CDR3 DNA: TGCGCCAGCAGCCAAGATCGGCGGGTGTCATATGGCTACACCTTC
V gene: TRBV27; D gene: NA; clone size: NA; J gene: TRBJ2-7; CDR3 protein: CASSSFPAYEQYF; CDR3 DNA: TGTGCCAGCAGTTCGTTCCCCGCCTACGAGCAGTACTTC
V gene: TRBV28; D gene: NA; clone size: NA; J gene: TRBJ1-1; CDR3 protein: CASSPPLPDTNTEAFF; CDR3 DNA: TGTGCCAGCAGCCCGCCGCTCCCTGACACGAACACTGAAGCTTTCTTT
V gene: TRBV2; D gene: TRBD1; clone size: NA; J gene: TRBJ2-7; CDR3 protein: CASDQGQGTYEQYF; CDR3 DNA: TGTGCCAGCGATCAGGGACAGGGTACTTACGAGCAGTACTTC
V gene: TRBV5-1; D gene: TRBD2; clone size: once; J gene: TRBJ2-7; CDR3 protein: CASSLEASGRRNEQYF; CDR3 DNA: TGCGCCAGCAGCTTGGAGGCTAGCGGGAGAAGGAACGAGCAGTACTTC
V gene: TRBV7-8; D gene: NA; clone size: NA; J gene: TRBJ2-7; CDR3 protein: CASSPRQYEQYF; CDR3 DNA: TGTGCCAGCAGCCCCAGACAGTACGAGCAGTACTTC
V gene: TRBV6-1; D gene: NA; clone size: NA; J gene: TRBJ1-1; CDR3 protein: CASSVLRLGGDDTEAFF; CDR3 DNA: TGTGCCAGCAGTGTTCTTAGATTGGGGGGAGATGACACTGAAGCTTTCTTT
V gene: TRBV28; D gene: TRBD2; clone size: NA; J gene: TRBJ2-5; CDR3 protein: CASSRGGSRVETQYF; CDR3 DNA: TGTGCCAGCAGTCGGGGGGGGAGCAGGGTCGAGACCCAGTACTTC
V gene: TRBV7-6; D gene: TRBD1; clone size: NA; J gene: TRBJ2-7; CDR3 protein: CASSQGVTYEQYF; CDR3 DNA: TGTGCCAGCAGCCAGGGGGTTACCTACGAGCAGTACTTC
V gene: TRBV5-1; D gene: NA; clone size: NA; J gene: TRBJ2-2; CDR3 protein: CASSWPPTGTNTGELFF; CDR3 DNA: TGCGCCAGCAGCTGGCCCCCTACAGGGACGAACACCGGGGAGCTGTTTTTT
V gene: TRBV11-3; D gene: NA; clone size: NA; J gene: TRBJ1-2; CDR3 protein: CASSLDFGRGNYGYTF; CDR3 DNA: TGTGCCAGCAGCTTAGATTTCGGGCGGGGTAACTATGGCTACACCTTC
V gene: TRBV9; D gene: NA; clone size: NA; J gene: TRBJ2-5; CDR3 protein: CASSVSETQYF; CDR3 DNA: TGTGCCAGCAGCGTATCGGAGACCCAGTACTTC
V gene: TRBV4-1; D gene: NA; clone size: NA; J gene: TRBJ2-5; CDR3 protein: CASSHPGADQETQYF; CDR3 DNA: TGCGCCAGCAGCCATCCGGGGGCCGACCAAGAGACCCAGTACTTC
V gene: TRBV7-9; D gene: TRBD2; clone size: NA; J gene: TRBJ2-1; CDR3 protein: CASSPQLAGERNEQFF; CDR3 DNA: TGTGCCAGCAGCCCCCAACTAGCGGGAGAGAGGAATGAGCAGTTCTTC
V gene: TRBV10-3; D gene: TRBD1; clone size: NA; J gene: TRBJ2-7; CDR3 protein: CAISGDREYEQYF; CDR3 DNA: TGTGCCATCAGTGGGGACAGGGAATACGAGCAGTACTTC
V gene: TRBV30; D gene: TRBD2; clone size: once; J gene: TRBJ2-1; CDR3 protein: CAWTITSGSGNEQFF; CDR3 DNA: TGTGCCTGGACAATTACTAGCGGGAGTGGCAATGAGCAGTTCTTC
V gene: TRBV10-3; D gene: TRBD2; clone size: NA; J gene: TRBJ2-1; CDR3 protein: CAITLTTSGGEQFF; CDR3 DNA: TGTGCCATCACCTTGACTACCTCGGGAGGTGAGCAGTTCTTC